Listed below are T cell receptor beta chains from one sample, sequenced in a study of cytomegalovirus exposure and HLA in healthy donors. Sequencing used immunoSEQ multiplex PCR; TCRdb keeps in-frame clones, though not all of them. Here the sample spans about 110,000 clones, about 90% being singletons. Source material: PBMCs. The receptors derive from a man between 35 and 55 years old in good health and CMV-seronegative. CDR3s include the opening cysteine and the closing phenylalanine or tryptophan. D genes are given only for firm matches. Part of the rows lack a size; the others show once, few, many or a class for expanded clones.

V	J	D	size	CDR3	DNA
TRBV28	TRBJ2-3	-	-	CASSLSQTSTDTQYF	TGTGCCAGCAGTTTATCCCAAACTAGCACAGATACGCAGTATTTT
TRBV2	TRBJ2-2	TRBD1	-	CASKQGAIFGELFF	TGTGCCAGCAAACAGGGGGCTATCTTCGGGGAGCTGTTTTTT
TRBV29-1	TRBJ1-1	TRBD1	-	CSARQGIGSEAFF	TGCAGCGCCCGACAGGGGATCGGGTCTGAAGCTTTCTTT
TRBV6-5	TRBJ1-2	-	-	CASSPLGYGYTF	TGTGCCAGCAGCCCCCTAGGCTATGGCTACACCTTC
TRBV30	TRBJ1-4	-	-	CAWSVPLAKEGEKLFF	TGTGCCTGGAGTGTACCCCTGGCGAAGGAGGGCGAAAAACTGTTTTTT
TRBV11-1	TRBJ2-7	-	once	CASSHGTHYEQYF	TGTGCCAGCAGCCACGGGACTCACTACGAGCAGTACTTC
TRBV6-5	TRBJ1-2	TRBD1	-	CASSYDGQAKGGYTF	TGTGCCAGCAGTTACGATGGACAGGCTAAAGGGGGCTACACCTTC
TRBV5-1	TRBJ2-6	-	once	CASGTQASGANVLTF	TGCGCCAGCGGAACGCAGGCCTCTGGGGCCAACGTCCTGACTTTC
TRBV29-1	TRBJ1-5	-	-	CSAAGGGPNQPQHF	TGCAGCGCCGCCGGCGGGGGGCCTAATCAGCCCCAGCATTTT
TRBV7-2	TRBJ1-1	TRBD1	-	CASIRDSMGGRAEAFF	TGTGCCAGCATCCGGGACAGTATGGGCGGGAGGGCTGAAGCTTTCTTT
TRBV5-1	TRBJ2-3	-	-	CASSLASSVDTQYF	TGCGCCAGCAGCTTGGCCTCCTCCGTGGATACGCAGTATTTT
TRBV29-1	TRBJ2-1	-	-	CSVDPIRDAVWEQFF	TGCAGCGTTGACCCAATCCGCGACGCGGTATGGGAGCAGTTCTTC
TRBV6-6	TRBJ2-3	-	-	CASSYVTRRKADTQYF	TGTGCCAGCAGTTACGTGACACGTAGAAAAGCAGATACGCAGTATTTT
TRBV19	TRBJ1-1	-	-	CASSLRGQGMNTEAFF	TGTGCCAGTAGCTTGAGAGGGCAGGGGATGAACACTGAAGCTTTCTTT
TRBV2	TRBJ1-5	TRBD1	-	CASSGTGVLNQPQHF	TGTGCCAGCAGTGGCACAGGGGTCCTCAATCAGCCCCAGCATTTT
TRBV28	TRBJ1-1	TRBD1	-	CASRPDRGKRNTEAFF	TGTGCCAGCAGACCCGACAGGGGAAAAAGGAACACTGAAGCTTTCTTT
TRBV5-8	TRBJ1-5	TRBD1	-	CASSLGDRKNQPQHF	TGTGCCAGCAGCTTGGGGGACAGAAAAAATCAGCCCCAGCATTTT
TRBV19	TRBJ1-5	-	-	CASVAGGGQPQHF	TGTGCCAGTGTGGCGGGGGGAGGACAGCCCCAGCATTTT
TRBV19	TRBJ1-1	-	-	CASGPGKVNTEAFF	TGTGCCAGTGGACCCGGGAAAGTGAACACTGAAGCTTTCTTT
TRBV10-3	TRBJ2-1	TRBD1	once	CAISGLTGGDYNEQFF	TGTGCCATCAGTGGCCTCACAGGGGGCGACTACAATGAGCAGTTCTTC
TRBV25-1	TRBJ2-7	-	-	CACYLEQYF	TGTGCCTGCTACTTGGAGCAGTACTTC
TRBV25-1	TRBJ2-4	TRBD2	-	CASSEYGGDKNIQYF	TGTGCCAGCAGTGAATACGGGGGGGACAAAAACATTCAGTACTTC
TRBV4-2	TRBJ1-1	TRBD1	-	CASTWTGASTEAFF	TGTGCCAGCACCTGGACAGGGGCGAGCACTGAAGCTTTCTTT
TRBV25-1	TRBJ1-5	-	-	CASSEYSGERGQPQHF	TGTGCCAGCAGTGAATATTCAGGGGAGCGGGGTCAGCCCCAGCATTTT
TRBV2	TRBJ2-2	TRBD1	-	CATRGLVNTGELFF	TGTGCCACCAGGGGGCTTGTGAACACCGGGGAGCTGTTTTTT
TRBV6-1	TRBJ1-6	-	-	CASMGGGYSPLHF	TGTGCCAGCATGGGGGGAGGGTATTCACCCCTCCACTTT
TRBV25-1	TRBJ1-5	-	few	CASSGTGGRSQHF	TGTGCCAGCAGTGGCACCGGGGGTAGGTCCCAGCATTTT
TRBV2	TRBJ1-3	-	-	CASGRGAGNTIYF	TGTGCCAGCGGGCGGGGGGCTGGAAACACCATATATTTT
TRBV5-1	TRBJ2-1	TRBD1	-	CASSPVGQGANNEQFF	TGCGCCAGCAGCCCTGTGGGACAGGGGGCGAACAATGAGCAGTTCTTC
TRBV28	TRBJ1-5	TRBD1	-	CASNRGSNQPQHF	TGTGCCAGCAACAGGGGAAGCAATCAGCCCCAGCATTTT
TRBV4-3	TRBJ1-1	-	-	CASSQDGVTEAFF	TGCGCCAGCAGCCAAGACGGGGTAACTGAAGCTTTCTTT
TRBV19	TRBJ1-5	TRBD1	-	CASSIHLDRVKKNQPQHF	TGTGCCAGTAGTATTCATCTGGACAGGGTAAAGAAAAATCAGCCCCAGCATTTT
TRBV6-5	TRBJ2-7	TRBD1	-	CASSSGTGIGEQYF	TGTGCCAGCAGTTCCGGGACAGGGATCGGCGAGCAGTACTTC
TRBV5-1	TRBJ1-6	-	-	CASSLAETANSPLHF	TGCGCCAGCAGCTTGGCCGAGACAGCGAATTCACCCCTCCACTTT
TRBV5-1	TRBJ2-6	-	-	CASSGGGTGANVLTF	TGCGCCAGCAGCGGAGGGGGCACTGGGGCCAACGTCCTGACTTTC
TRBV5-8	TRBJ1-4	-	-	CASSLGQWEDEKLFF	TGTGCCAGCAGCTTAGGTCAGTGGGAGGATGAAAAACTGTTTTTT
TRBV7-2	TRBJ2-1	-	-	CATAGGYGEQFF	TGTGCCACCGCGGGTGGGTACGGGGAGCAGTTCTTC
TRBV20-1	TRBJ1-1	-	-	CSAAGTLEAFF	TGCAGTGCCGCCGGGACTCTGGAAGCTTTCTTT
TRBV7-8	TRBJ2-7	-	-	CASSLGPGPLEQYF	TGTGCCAGCAGCTTAGGGCCGGGTCCCCTCGAGCAGTACTTC
TRBV5-1	TRBJ1-1	TRBD1	-	CASSLSAGTGGFNTEAFF	TGCGCCAGCAGCTTGTCGGCGGGGACAGGGGGATTTAACACTGAAGCTTTCTTT